A single sample gave rise to the 20 T cell receptor beta chains below, sequenced in a study of response to subunit inactivated influenza vaccine. In TCRdb, the RT-PCR reads were re-called with MiXCR into one record per CDR3 protein. This sample has about 540,000 distinct CDR3 sequences, with approximately 22% found just once. The sample was also reused in another study, on T cells expressing NK-cell markers. That work states: 5'RACE template switching built TCR beta cDNA with unique molecular identifiers.

Specimen: CD4+ T cells sorted from PBMCs, collected 11 to 12 days after vaccination. The receptors stem from a man in his fifties who received an inactivated influenza vaccine.

This clonotype was observed at least ten times. The chain employs TRBV24-1 and TRBJ2-1; D is unclear. The CDR3 runs 16 residues. Trimming shortened V by 4 bases and J by 6 bases, and 18 bases separated the two germline ends. Germline loops: CDR1 KGHDR, CDR2 SFDVKD. CDR3 region: CATSDPSSADLNEQFF. CDR3 coding DNA: TGTGCCACCAGTGACCCATCCTCCGCGGACCTCAATGAGCAGTTCTTC.

This clonotype was picked up a small number of times. The rearrangement uses TRBV5-1 and TRBJ2-1; D is unclear. Germline assignment: CDR1 SGHRS and CDR2 YFSETQ. Trimming cost V 4 bases and J 8 bases, with 16 bases left between them. The CDR3 has 14 residues. In DNA, the CDR3 is TGCGCCAGCAGCCTTGGGATAGTAGGCGATGAGCAGTTCTTC. Its protein product is CASSLGIVGDEQFF.

The CDR3 here is CASSPFAIITNEQFF. CDR3 in DNA: TGTGCCAGCAGCCCTTTCGCAATAATTACCAATGAGCAGTTCTTC. The V gene is TRBV28, the J gene TRBJ2-1; D not certain. CDR3 size: 15 residues. In germline, CDR1 is MDHEN, CDR2 SYDVKM. Trimming stripped 6 bases from V and 6 bases from J, with 18 bases between.

The chain links TRBV6-1 to TRBJ1-1, with a weak D call TRBD1 (5 bases). V was clipped by 5 bases and J by 8 bases, with 15 bases between them. CDR1 and CDR2 (germline): MNHNS, SASEGT. CDR3 size: 13 residues. The CDR3 region is CASSRFRAGEAFF. The CDR3 DNA reads as TGTGCCAGCAGTCGATTCAGGGCAGGGGAAGCTTTCTTT.

This clonotype was seen only a few times. The genes are TRBV28 and TRBJ2-5; TRBD2 matches at 12 bases. The J segment lost 2 bases and the V segment lost 3 bases, leaving 19 bases of the junction unmatched. There are 21 residues in the CDR3. Germline CDR1 reads MDHEN; CDR2 reads SYDVKM. CDR3: CASSFQWGLTSGSLSQETQYF. The DNA for the CDR3 is TGTGCCAGCAGTTTCCAATGGGGGTTGACTAGCGGGAGCTTAAGTCAAGAGACCCAGTACTTC.

This chain uses TRBV3-1 with TRBJ2-1, with D perhaps matching TRBD2 (6 bases). V gave up 7 bases and J gave up 6 bases, with 10 bases separating them. The CDR3 runs to 12 residues. The germline CDR1 and CDR2 sequences are LGHDT and YNNKEL (reference sequence). CDR3 nucleotide sequence: TGTGCCAGCAAGAGTAGCGGCAATGAGCAGTTCTTC. It translates to CASKSSGNEQFF.

This chain connects TRBV7-2 to TRBJ2-1; 7 bases fit TRBD2. V gave up 6 bases and J gave up 0 bases; unmatched junction bases: 8. The CDR3 runs 16 residues. In germline, CDR1 is SGHTA, CDR2 FQGNSA. The CDR3 loop reads CASSREALSSYNEQFF. In nucleotides, the CDR3 is TGTGCCAGCAGTCGGGAGGCTCTGAGCTCCTACAATGAGCAGTTCTTC.

V is TRBV4-3 and J is TRBJ2-1; TRBD2 matches 13 bases. V shed 4 bases, J shed 0 bases, and the junction held 6 bases outside the gene matches. Per germline, CDR1 LGHNA and CDR2 YSLEER. This CDR3 has 18 residues. The CDR3 loop reads CASSRRLAGGHSYNEQFF. The CDR3 coding sequence is TGCGCCAGCAGCCGAAGACTAGCGGGAGGACACTCCTACAATGAGCAGTTCTTC.

This clonotype has just a few counts. This chain uses TRBV7-2 with TRBJ2-3; 7 positions agree with TRBD2. V gave up 3 bases and J gave up 9 bases; unmatched junction bases: 9. Germline CDR1 SGHTA, CDR2 FQGNSA. This CDR3 region has 14 residues. CDR3 in amino acids: CASSFGTTAYTQYF. The CDR3 DNA reads TGTGCCAGCAGCTTTGGGACTACGGCTTACACGCAGTATTTT.

This clonotype has only a few counts. The gene calls are TRBV2 and TRBJ2-1, with D unresolved. Per the germline V gene, CDR1 is SNHLY and CDR2 is FYNNEI. Trimming cost V 3 bases and J 5 bases, with 11 bases left between them. The CDR3 runs 14 residues. The CDR3 nucleotides read TGTGCCAGCAGTGAGGACGGTGCTCACAATGAGCAGTTCTTC. Translating gives CASSEDGAHNEQFF.

V usage is TRBV9 and J usage is TRBJ1-2; D gene uncertain. Germline CDR1 is SGDLS and CDR2 is YYNGEE. The ends were cut back, 0 bases at V and 0 bases at J, with 18 bases in the middle. The CDR3 contains 18 residues. In DNA form, the CDR3 reads TGTGCCAGCAGCGTAGCTTTAAATTGGCCAGAAACTAACTATGGCTACACCTTC. It codes for CASSVALNWPETNYGYTF.

The table lists this clonotype with a few counts. The chain combines TRBV7-2 with TRBJ2-1, with 9 bases matching TRBD2. V was pared by 2 bases and J by 6 bases, with 5 bases of the junction left unmatched. Germline V lookup: CDR1 SGHTA, CDR2 FQGNSA. The CDR3 covers 15 residues. As DNA, the CDR3 is TGTGCCAGCAGCTTACGTCCGGGACTAGCCAATGAGCAGTTCTTC. Protein product: CASSLRPGLANEQFF.

The V and J genes are TRBV12-3 or TRBV12-4 and TRBJ1-1, with D unresolved. V was pared by 4 bases and J by 1 base, with 13 bases between. CDR3 size: 15 residues. CDR3 protein: CASSWTGSGNTEAFF. CDR3 bases: TGTGCCAGCAGTTGGACGGGGAGCGGGAACACTGAAGCTTTCTTT.

In this sample, this clonotype turned up many times. V and J are TRBV5-6 and TRBJ2-1, with D possibly being TRBD2 (6 bases). The CDR3 contains 16 residues. Germline-derived CDR1 and CDR2 are SGHDT and YYEEEE. V lost 2 bases and J 1 base, leaving 13 bases between the germline ends. The DNA of the CDR3 is TGTGCCAGCAGCTTCGGGGGTTTCGGTTCCTACAATGAGCAGTTCTTC. It codes for CASSFGGFGSYNEQFF.

This chain joins TRBV2 and TRBJ2-3; no reliable D call. The CDR3 is 12 amino acids. Germline V gene data show CDR1 as SNHLY and CDR2 as FYNNEI. Trimming pared 3 bases from V and 4 bases from J, leaving 5 bases between. The CDR3 loop reads CASSELADTQYF. For the CDR3, the DNA is TGTGCCAGCAGTGAGCTAGCAGATACGCAGTATTTT.

The chain couples TRBV20-1 to TRBJ2-5; unclear D gene. CDR1 and CDR2 from the germline V gene are DFQATT and SNEGSKA (reference sequence). CDR3 length: 11 residues. Trimming removed 5 bases from V and 7 bases from J, with 11 bases in between. CDR3 amino acids: CSAGDWGTQYF. Written as DNA, the CDR3 is TGCAGTGCTGGTGATTGGGGGACCCAGTACTTC.

In this sample, this clonotype turned up a few times. The chain uses TRBV7-8 and TRBJ2-3; weak D call: TRBD2 (7 bases). V was shortened by 5 bases and J by 2 bases, with 17 bases between the two germline ends. Germline CDR1 SGHVS, CDR2 FQNEAQ. The CDR3 is 16 amino acids. CDR3: CASSPTRGGFTDTQYF. The CDR3 DNA reads as TGTGCCAGCAGCCCCACTAGGGGGGGTTTCACAGATACGCAGTATTTT.

On this clonotype: One junction end disagrees with the germline gene, perhaps due to a read error. The chain carries TRBV20-1 and TRBJ2-1, with D perhaps TRBD1 (6 bases). Germline loops: CDR1 DFQATT, CDR2 SNEGSKA (reference sequence). The CDR3 sequence is 19 residues long. The CDR3 protein is CCARDPRIGGANLLNEQFF. The CDR3 nucleotides read TGCTGTGCTAGAGATCCCCGAATAGGGGGAGCGAATCTTCTCAATGAGCAGTTCTTC.

This clonotype came up a few times. The chain couples TRBV6-2 or TRBV6-3 to TRBJ2-1, with TRBD1 identical over 9 bases. The germline CDR1 and CDR2 sequences are MNHEY and SVGEGT. The CDR3 has 15 residues. V gave up 6 bases and J gave up 3 bases; unmatched junction bases: 6. CDR3 in amino acids: CASSYRGHGYNEQFF. In nucleotides, the CDR3 is TGTGCCAGCAGCTACAGGGGGCACGGCTACAATGAGCAGTTCTTC.

This clonotype has only a few counts. The chain's CDR3 is CSAPPGLADLGYNEQFF. In DNA form, the CDR3 reads TGCAGTGCCCCTCCGGGACTAGCTGACCTGGGCTACAATGAGCAGTTCTTC. The chain employs TRBV20-1 and TRBJ2-1; 9 nucleotides line up with TRBD2. The V and J ends lost 6 bases and 3 bases, in that order; junction bases with no gene match: 15. The CDR3 totals 17 residues. CDR1 and CDR2 from the germline V gene are DFQATT and SNEGSKA (reference sequence).